A selection of T cell receptor beta chains follows, all from one sample in a study of shared clonotypes between healthy human individuals. Data came from immunoSEQ multiplex PCR; TCRdb stores just in-frame clones and leaves some out. The table records some 630,000 clones, 90% to 97% of them present only once. Sequencing used naive CD8+ T cells sorted from blood. Every receptor here comes from a woman in her 30s in good health. The conserved cysteine and the conserved F or W are not part of the CDR3 here.

TRBJ2-7 12 TRBV7-9 ASSLEAGVSEQY
TRBJ2-3 10 TRBV27 ASGFNSDTQY
TRBJ1-1 10 TRBV10-1 ASSEAGTEAF
TRBJ2-7 10 TRBV30 AWSYLSGEQY
TRBJ2-1 13 TRBV9 ASSESGSFHNEQF
TRBJ2-7 12 TRBV7-2 ASSLRDRVFEQY
TRBJ1-1 10 TRBV29-1 SVQTGNTEAF
TRBJ2-1 13 TRBV28 ASRSYILGYNEQF
TRBJ2-7 10 TRBV5-6 ASSFRGYEQY
TRBJ2-1 9 TRBV2 ARRLSHEQF
TRBJ2-1 12 TRBV5-8 ASSLIRANNEQF
TRBJ2-7 9 TRBV5-6 ASSLGHEQY
TRBJ1-1 13 TRBV6-1 ASRKIDGMNTEAF
TRBJ1-1 12 TRBV13 ASLSGEVDTEAF
TRBJ2-7 12 TRBV5-6 ASSLTGTFYEQY
TRBJ2-2 10 TRBV25-1 ASSEGAGELF
TRBJ1-2 11 TRBV6-5 ASSYGSFYGYT
TRBJ2-2 10 TRBV2 ASSELRGELF
TRBJ2-5 14 TRBV6-1 ASSGGRGALQETQY
TRBJ2-2 14 TRBV28 ASSPRHHFHTGELF
TRBJ2-7 12 TRBV27 ASSLREVMNEQY
TRBJ2-5 13 TRBV19 ASSGHQAEGMTQY
TRBJ2-3 13 TRBV9 ASSVERDLTDTQY
TRBJ2-7 12 TRBV5-1 ASTPGPTSYEQY
TRBJ1-1 12 TRBV5-6 ASSLASGNTEAF
TRBJ1-5 12 TRBV28 ASRQGYSNQPQH
TRBJ2-3 14 TRBV7-8 ASSPWGTDPTDTQY
TRBJ2-2 12 TRBV19 ASSYYPNTGELF
TRBJ2-7 15 TRBV2 ASSQTSIVGYGYEQY
TRBJ2-1 11 TRBV5-1 ASSLSGYNEQF
TRBJ2-2 12 TRBV11-3 ASSPRTGTGELF
TRBJ1-2 12 TRBV6-1 ASRPQGVGYGYT
TRBJ2-7 12 TRBV2 ASSDLSGTDEQY
TRBJ2-7 10 TRBV14 ASSQDRETEY
. 10 TRBV29-1 SVVRDSYEQY